The 3 T cell receptor beta chains listed next were all sequenced from one sample in a study of T cells in women clearing cervical HPV infection. TCRdb keeps only in-frame clones here, not all; method: immunoSEQ multiplex PCR. This sample's table has 30,000 to 45,000 clones. The sequenced sample consisted of blood buffy coat. The receptors derive from a woman aged 18 to 75 with a cervical HPV16 infection that either progressed to CIN3+ or cleared (not recorded which).

As to this clone: The CDR3 extends 3 residues past the end of the read, so its final part is completed from the germline J gene. This rearrangement joins TRBV15 to TRBJ2-5, with a tentative D call TRBD2 (6 bases). CDR3 length: 15 residues. The germline V gene encodes CDR1 LNHNV and CDR2 YYDKDF (reference sequence). The ends were cut back, 3 bases at V and 0 bases at J, with 11 bases in the middle. The sequenced CDR3 bases are TGTGCCACCAGCAGGCTCGGAGGGTACCAAGAGACC. This codes for CATSRLGGYQET. The full CDR3 protein is CATSRLGGYQETQYF.

A note on this clone: A junction end diverges from the germline sequence, so it may reflect a read error. Other nucleotide sequences from this sample produce the same CDR3. The CDR3 is CASSLMSSGSGGELFF. The DNA read from the CDR3 is TGTGCTAGCAGTCTGATGTCTAGCGGGAGTGGCGGGGAG. The gene calls are TRBV7-3 and TRBJ2-2; 10 bases map to TRBD2. The CDR3 extends 3 residues past the end of the read, so its final part is completed from the germline J gene. The CDR3 totals 16 residues. CDR1 and CDR2 (germline): SGHTA, FQGTGA.

About this clone itself: Read coverage stops 3 residues before the CDR3 terminus; the germline J gene supplies the remainder. The gene calls are TRBV12-3 or TRBV12-4 and TRBJ2-2; D not resolved. This CDR3 region has 16 residues. V was clipped by 2 bases and J by 3 bases, with 13 bases between them. CDR3 region: CASSLRLLSHTGELFF. CDR3 DNA (partial): TGTGCCAGCAGTTTAAGGTTGTTGTCTCACACCGGGGAG.